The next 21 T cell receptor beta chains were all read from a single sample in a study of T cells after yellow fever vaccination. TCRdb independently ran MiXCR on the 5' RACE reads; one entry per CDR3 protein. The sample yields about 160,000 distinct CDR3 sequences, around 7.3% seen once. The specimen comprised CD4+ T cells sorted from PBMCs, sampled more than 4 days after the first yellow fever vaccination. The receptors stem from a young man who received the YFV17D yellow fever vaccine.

CDR3 residues: CASSLVLLRNYEQYF. The CDR3 nucleotides are TGTGCCAGCAGCTTAGTTCTTCTCCGGAACTACGAGCAGTACTTC. The rearrangement links TRBV11-2 to TRBJ2-7; D gene uncertain. Trimming took 1 base from V and 3 from J, leaving 13 bases between them. Germline V gene data show CDR1 as SGHAT and CDR2 as FQNNGV. There are 15 residues in the CDR3.

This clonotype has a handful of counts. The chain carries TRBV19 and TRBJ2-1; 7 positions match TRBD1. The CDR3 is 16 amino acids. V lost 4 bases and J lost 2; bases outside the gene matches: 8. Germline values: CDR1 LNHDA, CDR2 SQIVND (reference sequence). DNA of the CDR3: TGTGCCAGTAGTAACTACAGGGGCAGTACCTACAATGAGCAGTTCTTC. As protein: CASSNYRGSTYNEQFF.

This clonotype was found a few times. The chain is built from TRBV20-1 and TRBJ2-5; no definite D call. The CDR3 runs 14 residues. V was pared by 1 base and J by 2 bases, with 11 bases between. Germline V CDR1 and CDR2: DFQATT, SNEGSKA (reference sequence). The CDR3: CSARAGQIQETQYF. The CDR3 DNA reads TGCAGTGCTAGAGCTGGCCAGATACAAGAGACCCAGTACTTC.

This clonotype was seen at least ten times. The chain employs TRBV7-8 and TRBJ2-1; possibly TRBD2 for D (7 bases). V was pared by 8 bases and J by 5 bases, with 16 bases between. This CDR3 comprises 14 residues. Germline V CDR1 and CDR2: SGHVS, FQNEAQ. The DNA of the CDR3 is TGTGCCAGCGGTCTGACGGGGGGCGACAATGAGCAGTTCTTC. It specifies CASGLTGGDNEQFF.

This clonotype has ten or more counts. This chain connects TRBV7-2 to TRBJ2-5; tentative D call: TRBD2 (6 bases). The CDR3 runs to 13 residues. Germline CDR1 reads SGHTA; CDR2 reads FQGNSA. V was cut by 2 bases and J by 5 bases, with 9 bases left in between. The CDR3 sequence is CASSLPSDETQYF. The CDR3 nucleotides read TGTGCCAGCAGCTTACCTAGCGATGAGACCCAGTACTTC.

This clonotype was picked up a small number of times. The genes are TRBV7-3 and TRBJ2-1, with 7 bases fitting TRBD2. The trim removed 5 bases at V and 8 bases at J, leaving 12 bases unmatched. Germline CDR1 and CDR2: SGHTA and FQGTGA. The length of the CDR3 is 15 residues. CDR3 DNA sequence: TGTGCCAGCAGCCCTGGGCGGGGGAGCGCCGATGAGCAGTTCTTC. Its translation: CASSPGRGSADEQFF.

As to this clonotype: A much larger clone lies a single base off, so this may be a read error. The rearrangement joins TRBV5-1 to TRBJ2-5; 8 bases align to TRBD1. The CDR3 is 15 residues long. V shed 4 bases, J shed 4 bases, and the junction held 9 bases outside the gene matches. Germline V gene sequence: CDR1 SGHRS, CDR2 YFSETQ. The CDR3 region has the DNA TGCGCCAGCAGCATCTCGACAGGGGAGCTAGAGACCCAGTACTTC. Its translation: CASSISTGELETQYF.

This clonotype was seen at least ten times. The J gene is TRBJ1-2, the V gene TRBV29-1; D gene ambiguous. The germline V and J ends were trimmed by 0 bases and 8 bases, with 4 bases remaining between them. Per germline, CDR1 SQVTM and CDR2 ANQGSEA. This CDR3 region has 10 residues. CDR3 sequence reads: CSVEDLGYTF. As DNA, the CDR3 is TGCAGCGTTGAAGATTTGGGCTACACCTTC.

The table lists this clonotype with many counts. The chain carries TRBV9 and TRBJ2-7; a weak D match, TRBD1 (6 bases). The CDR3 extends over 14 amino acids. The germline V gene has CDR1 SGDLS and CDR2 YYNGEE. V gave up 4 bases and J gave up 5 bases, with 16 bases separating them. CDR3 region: CASSPRGWGHEQYF. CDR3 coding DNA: TGTGCCAGCAGCCCCCGCGGTTGGGGGCACGAGCAGTACTTC.

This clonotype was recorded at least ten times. CDR3: CASSQIPGNYGYTF. CDR3 nucleotide sequence: TGCGCCAGCAGCCAAATACCAGGGAACTATGGCTACACCTTC. The chain recombines TRBV5-1 with TRBJ1-2; a weak D match, TRBD1 (5 bases). The CDR3 is 14 residues long. Germline CDR1 is SGHRS and CDR2 is YFSETQ. V was cut by 4 bases and J by 2 bases, with 12 bases left in between.

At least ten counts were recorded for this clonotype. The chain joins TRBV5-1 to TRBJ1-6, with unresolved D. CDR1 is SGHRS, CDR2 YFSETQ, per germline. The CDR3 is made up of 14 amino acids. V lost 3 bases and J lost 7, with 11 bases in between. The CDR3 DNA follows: TGCGCCAGCAGCTCCCCGGCTCCAAATTCACCCCTCCACTTT. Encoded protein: CASSSPAPNSPLHF.

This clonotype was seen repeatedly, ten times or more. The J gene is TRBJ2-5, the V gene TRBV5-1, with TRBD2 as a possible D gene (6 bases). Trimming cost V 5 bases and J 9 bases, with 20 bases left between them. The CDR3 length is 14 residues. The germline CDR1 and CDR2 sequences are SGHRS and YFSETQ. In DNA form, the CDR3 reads TGCGCCAGCAGTCCGGGTAGCGGAAAAACGGCCCAGTACTTC. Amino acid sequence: CASSPGSGKTAQYF.

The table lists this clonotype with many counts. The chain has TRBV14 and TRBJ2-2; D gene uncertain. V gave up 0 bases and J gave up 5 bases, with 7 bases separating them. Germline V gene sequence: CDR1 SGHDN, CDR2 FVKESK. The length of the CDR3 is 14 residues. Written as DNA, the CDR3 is TGTGCCAGCAGCCAAGATTGGGGAACCGGGGAGCTGTTTTTT. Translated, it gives CASSQDWGTGELFF.

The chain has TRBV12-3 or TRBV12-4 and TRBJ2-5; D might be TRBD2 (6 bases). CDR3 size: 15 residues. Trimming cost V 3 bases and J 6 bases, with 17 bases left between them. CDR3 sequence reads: CASSFSGGEEKTQYF. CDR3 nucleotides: TGTGCCAGCAGTTTTAGTGGCGGGGAGGAAAAGACCCAGTACTTC.

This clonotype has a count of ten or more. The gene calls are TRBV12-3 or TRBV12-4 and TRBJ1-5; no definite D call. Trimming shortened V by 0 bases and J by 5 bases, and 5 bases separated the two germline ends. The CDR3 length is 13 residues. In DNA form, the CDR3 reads TGTGCCAGCAGTTTAGCGACGGATCAGCCCCAGCATTTT. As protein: CASSLATDQPQHF.

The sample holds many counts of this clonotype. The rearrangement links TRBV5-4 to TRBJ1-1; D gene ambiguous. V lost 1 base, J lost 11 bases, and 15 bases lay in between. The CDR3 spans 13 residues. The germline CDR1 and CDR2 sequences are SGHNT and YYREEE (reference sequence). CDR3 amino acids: CASSLPAQDGAFF. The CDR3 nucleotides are TGTGCCAGCAGCTTGCCAGCCCAAGATGGGGCTTTCTTT.

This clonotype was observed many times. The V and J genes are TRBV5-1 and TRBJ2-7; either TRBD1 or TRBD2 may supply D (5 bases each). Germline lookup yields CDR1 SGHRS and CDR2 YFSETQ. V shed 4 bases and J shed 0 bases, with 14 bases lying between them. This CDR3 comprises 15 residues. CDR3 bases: TGCGCCAGCAGCCGGGACGGCCCTACCTCCTACGAGCAGTACTTC. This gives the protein CASSRDGPTSYEQYF.

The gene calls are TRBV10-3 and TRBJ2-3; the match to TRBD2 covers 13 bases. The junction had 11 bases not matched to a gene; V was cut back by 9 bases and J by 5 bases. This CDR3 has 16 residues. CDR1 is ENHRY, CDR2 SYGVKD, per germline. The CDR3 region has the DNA TGTGCCATTGGGACTAGCGGGAACGGAGTCGTAGATACGCAGTATTTT. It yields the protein CAIGTSGNGVVDTQYF.

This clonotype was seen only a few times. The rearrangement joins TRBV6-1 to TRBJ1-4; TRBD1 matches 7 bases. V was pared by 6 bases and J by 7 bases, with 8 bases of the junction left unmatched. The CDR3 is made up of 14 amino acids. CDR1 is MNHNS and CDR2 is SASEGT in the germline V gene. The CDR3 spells CASSSGGSGEKLFF. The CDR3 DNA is TGTGCCAGCAGCTCAGGGGGGTCAGGTGAAAAACTGTTTTTT.

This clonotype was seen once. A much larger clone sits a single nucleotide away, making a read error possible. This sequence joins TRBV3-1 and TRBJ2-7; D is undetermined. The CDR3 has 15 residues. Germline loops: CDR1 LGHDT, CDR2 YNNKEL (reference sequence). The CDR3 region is CATSQDTSAAYEQYF. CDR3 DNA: TGTGCCACCAGCCAAGACACTTCCGCGGCCTACGAGCAGTACTTC.

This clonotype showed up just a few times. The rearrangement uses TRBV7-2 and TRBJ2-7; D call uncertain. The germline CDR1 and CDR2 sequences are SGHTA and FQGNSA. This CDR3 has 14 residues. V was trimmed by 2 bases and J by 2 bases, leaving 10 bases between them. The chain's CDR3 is CASSLYMVPYEQYF. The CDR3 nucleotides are TGTGCCAGCAGCTTATATATGGTCCCCTACGAGCAGTACTTC.